This T cell receptor (beta chain) is from a study of T cells in Graves' hyperthyroidism and ophthalmopathy. TCR beta CDR3 region amplification was performed from RNA transcripts. The HTBI primer set was used in a first-round RT-PCR of the TCR CDR3. One entry per CDR3 protein results from TCRdb running MiXCR on the multiplex PCR reads. The table includes over 250,000 distinct CDR3 sequences, roughly 20% detected once. Whole-study findings and limits: With a median lead of around 5.9 months before onset, the model predicted ophthalmopathy.

Uncontrolled infections, other autoimmune diseases, pregnancy or lactation led to exclusion of patients. This clonotype has a count of ten or more. Its antigen remains unknown. The CDR3 is 14 residues long. The V gene's germline CDR1 is MDHEN and CDR2 SYDVKM. The V end was cut by 2 bases, the J end by 2 bases, with 10 bases between. Sequenced input: blood. The chain joins TRBV28 to TRBJ2-7, with D possibly matching TRBD1 (6 bases). The clonotype comes from a man aged 25-40 years with Graves' ophthalmopathy. The CDR3 bases are TGTGCCAGCAGTTTAAGGGGGAGCGCCTACGAGCAGTACTTC. It is translated as CASSLRGSAYEQYF.